This T cell receptor (beta chain) comes out of a study of blood T cell repertoires in COVID-19. Study overall: There were acute and convalescent COVID-19 samples, and they came from the United States, Italy and Spain.

Germline lookup yields CDR1 SGDLS and CDR2 YYNGEE. The CDR3 runs 14 residues. J gave up 9 bases and V 1 base, and 2 bases lay outside the gene matches. Under the authors' procedure: From reference gene primer amplification, estimates of nucleated cell counts were derived. Libraries were prepared by immunoSEQ multiplex PCR; TCRdb keeps only in-frame clonotypes and omits some of them. Clonal size and the V and J genes are those of that table, whereas D and trimming came from the DNA. The sample carries 270,000 or so clones, roughly 85% recorded once. V and J are TRBV9 and TRBJ2-2; 11 bases are shared with TRBD2. This TCR was sampled from a woman aged 25 to 39 with active or convalescent COVID-19. Source material: peripheral blood. CDR3 residues: CASSVTSGGRELFF. The CDR3 DNA is TGTGCCAGCAGCGTAACTAGCGGGGGCCGGGAGCTGTTTTTT. The full variable domain, rest sourced from reference TRBV9 and TRBJ2-2, is DSGVTQTPKHLITATGQRVTLRCSPRSGDLSVYWYQQSLDQGLQFLIQYYNGEERAKGNILERFSAQQFPDLHSELNLSSLELGDSALYFCASSVTSGGRELFFGEGSRLTVL.